The next 24 T cell receptor beta chains were all read from a single sample in a study of beta chain features in type 1 diabetes. Study-wide results and limits: TCRB CDR3 length was moderately but significantly reduced in all four CD4+ subsets of Type 1 diabetes patients.

cDNA synthesis used the whole RNA isolate, giving expressed TCRB sequences. The protocol was immunoSEQ multiplex PCR, while the TCRdb copy is restricted to in-frame clones and leaves out a portion. The sample contains more than 120,000 clones, about 13% of which appear only once. These receptors have no identified antigens. The sample was central memory CD4+ T cells from blood. The receptors stem from a man younger than 35 with type 1 diabetes.

In this sample, this clone turned up many times. The chain recombines TRBV7-9 with TRBJ2-5, with D hard to call. V lost 4 bases and J 3 bases, leaving 12 bases between the germline ends. Germline CDR1 and CDR2: SEHNR and FQNEAQ (reference sequence). The CDR3 consists of 14 residues. The CDR3 region is CASSSIAVKETQYF. The DNA of the CDR3 is TGTGCCAGCAGCTCGATAGCAGTTAAAGAGACCCAGTACTTC.

The gene calls are TRBV30 and TRBJ1-2; 9 nucleotides agree with TRBD1. The CDR3 covers 14 residues. V shed 7 bases and J 4 bases; nucleotides not matched to a gene: 10. CDR1 and CDR2 (germline): GTSNPN, SVGIG (reference sequence). In nucleotides, the CDR3 is TGTGCCTACTCGGGACAGGGAGGTACCTATGGCTACACCTTC. It yields the protein CAYSGQGGTYGYTF.

This chain connects TRBV29-1 to TRBJ2-5, with D tentatively TRBD1 (5 bases). The CDR3 has 14 residues. The V and J ends lost 2 bases and 0 bases respectively, with 10 bases between them. Germline V gene sequence: CDR1 SQVTM, CDR2 ANQGSEA. This chain's CDR3 is CSVEIDSNQETQYF. In DNA form, the CDR3 reads TGCAGCGTTGAAATAGACAGTAACCAAGAGACCCAGTACTTC.

This clone was seen a handful of times. This chain uses TRBV30 with TRBJ1-2, with D maybe TRBD1 (5 bases). Germline V lookup: CDR1 GTSNPN, CDR2 SVGIG (reference sequence). This CDR3 is 11 amino acids long. The ends were cut back, 2 bases at V and 8 bases at J, with 9 bases in the middle. The CDR3 is CAWSFGAGYTF. In DNA, the CDR3 is TGTGCCTGGAGTTTCGGGGCAGGCTACACCTTC. The full variable domain, with the rest looked up from reference TRBV30 and TRBJ1-2, is SQTIHQWPATLVQPVGSPLSLECTVEGTSNPNLYWYRQAAGRGLQLLFYSVGIGQISSEVPQNLSASRPQDRQFILSSKKLLLSDSGFYLCAWSFGAGYTFGSGTRLTVV.

The chain employs TRBV19 and TRBJ2-5; no clear D. The CDR3 is 13 amino acids. Between the trimmed V and J ends, which lost 3 bases and 1 base, there was a span of 6 bases. CDR1 is LNHDA, CDR2 SQIVND, per germline (reference sequence). DNA of the CDR3: TGTGCCAGTAGTATGGGCAGCCAAGAGACCCAGTACTTC. Translation: CASSMGSQETQYF.

This clone was recorded a few times. The sample holds other DNA sequences that translate to the same CDR3. CDR3: CSVRNTGELFF. The CDR3 DNA reads TGCAGCGTTAGGAACACCGGGGAGCTGTTTTTT. This chain links TRBV29-1 with TRBJ2-2; D gene uncertain. Germline CDR1 and CDR2: SQVTM and ANQGSEA. Trimming left V 5 bases short and J 1 base short, with 2 bases between. There are 11 residues in the CDR3.

This clone was recorded a few times. The chain joins TRBV9 to TRBJ2-2; 8 bases match TRBD1. The CDR3 loop spans 17 amino acids. V lost 2 bases to trimming and J lost 6 bases; unmatched junction nucleotides: 12. CDR1 is SGDLS, CDR2 YYNGEE, per germline. CDR3 coding DNA: TGTGCCAGCAGCGTGGGTCCGGGACAGGTCTATTCCGGGGAGCTGTTTTTT. As protein: CASSVGPGQVYSGELFF.

A few counts support this clone. The chain recombines TRBV2 with TRBJ2-3; 9 nucleotides line up with TRBD2. J lost 4 bases, V lost 8 bases, and 10 bases had no gene match. CDR1 is SNHLY, CDR2 FYNNEI, per germline. This CDR3 is built from 15 residues. The CDR3 coding sequence is TGTGCCAGCGGACGACTAGCGGTCTCGTCAGATACGCAGTATTTT. This sequence encodes CASGRLAVSSDTQYF. The full variable domain, in which reference TRBV2 and TRBJ2-3 provide the parts outside the CDR3, is EPEVTQTPSHQVTQMGQEVILRCVPISNHLYFYWYRQILGQKVEFLVSFYNNEISEKSEIFDDQFSVERPDGSNFTLKIRSTKLEDSAMYFCASGRLAVSSDTQYFGPGTRLTVL.

This clone was recorded a few times. The chain is built from TRBV4-2 and TRBJ1-2, with D possibly matching TRBD1 (5 bases). Germline CDR1 reads LGHNA; CDR2 reads YNFKEQ. Trimming took off 0 bases at V and 3 bases at J, with 11 bases between the two ends. This CDR3 comprises 15 residues. The CDR3 is CASSQEVREYYGYTF. The CDR3 DNA reads as TGTGCCAGCAGCCAAGAAGTCAGGGAGTACTATGGCTACACCTTC.

This clone has only a few counts. CDR3 nucleotides: TGTGCCAGCAGCCTATCCCCCGCCAGGGACACCGGGGAGCTGTTTTTT. Translation: CASSLSPARDTGELFF. The chain links TRBV7-3 to TRBJ2-2, with a tentative D call TRBD1 (5 bases). There are 16 residues in the CDR3. From germline, CDR1 is SGHTA and CDR2 FQGTGA. V was clipped by 5 bases and J by 3 bases, with 16 bases between them.

J is TRBJ2-7 and V is TRBV23-1; D is unresolved. TRBV23-1 is marked as an open reading frame, function uncertain. The CDR3 has 14 amino acids. Trimming shortened V by 4 bases and J by 0 bases, and 10 bases separated the two germline ends. The CDR3 spells CASSRPRTSYEQYF. As DNA, the CDR3 is TGCGCCAGCAGTCGGCCGCGTACCTCCTACGAGCAGTACTTC.

This sequence joins TRBV6-6 and TRBJ2-4; TRBD1 might be the D (5 bases). The germline gives CDR1 MNHNY, CDR2 SVGAGI (reference sequence). The CDR3 spans 13 residues. Trimming stripped 5 bases from V and 10 bases from J, with 15 bases between. CDR3 nucleotide sequence: TGTGCCAGCAGTGCCTCGACAGCATCTATTCAGTACTTC. It encodes CASSASTASIQYF.

The chain links TRBV29-1 to TRBJ1-2; no firm D call. The ends were cut back, 5 bases at V and 3 bases at J, with 10 bases in the middle. Germline assignment: CDR1 SQVTM and CDR2 ANQGSEA. The CDR3 spans 12 residues. The CDR3 reads CSVKQSYYGYTF. CDR3 sequence (DNA): TGCAGCGTTAAACAGTCATACTATGGCTACACCTTC.

This clone was found a few times. The chain has TRBV28 and TRBJ1-1, with 7 bases lining up with TRBD1. J was trimmed by 2 bases and V by 6 bases; bases with no gene match: 9. Germline CDR1 MDHEN, CDR2 SYDVKM. The CDR3 has 15 residues. The CDR3 DNA is TGTGCCAGCAGCGACAGGGAAGGGCCTAACACTGAAGCTTTCTTT. The encoded protein is CASSDREGPNTEAFF.

This clone turned up a few times. The chain uses TRBV10-3 and TRBJ2-1, with D perhaps matching TRBD2 (5 bases). The ends were cut back, 3 bases at V and 5 bases at J, with 11 bases in the middle. The germline CDR1 and CDR2 sequences are ENHRY and SYGVKD. There are 14 residues in the CDR3. CDR3 nucleotide sequence: TGTGCCATCAGTGACGGGATCCCGGACAATGAGCAGTTCTTC. This encodes CAISDGIPDNEQFF.

This clone was found a few times. The chain uses TRBV7-2 and TRBJ1-2; no clear D gene. Trimming took off 5 bases at V and 4 bases at J, with 14 bases between the two ends. In germline, CDR1 is SGHTA, CDR2 FQGNSA. CDR3 size: 14 residues. CDR3 sequence (DNA): TGTGCCAGCAGCCCATCTAGGGTGTCCTATGGCTACACCTTC. Translation gives CASSPSRVSYGYTF. Full variable domain (missing parts from reference TRBV7-2 and TRBJ1-2): GAGVSQSPSNKVTEKGKDVELRCDPISGHTALYWYRQSLGQGLEFLIYFQGNSAPDKSGLPSDRFSAERTGGSVSTLTIQRTQQEDSAVYLCASSPSRVSYGYTFGSGTRLTVV.

This clone showed up just a few times. This rearrangement joins TRBV9 to TRBJ2-3; weak D call: TRBD2 (7 bases). The CDR3 sequence is 16 residues long. The ends were cut back, 2 bases at V and 7 bases at J, with 20 bases in the middle. CDR1 is SGDLS and CDR2 is YYNGEE in the germline V gene. The CDR3 loop reads CASSVAGTPGGNTQYF. CDR3 bases: TGTGCCAGCAGCGTGGCCGGGACACCCGGGGGGAATACGCAGTATTTT.

Only a few counts were recorded for this clone. V and J are TRBV12-5 and TRBJ1-3; TRBD1 might be the D (5 bases). The germline V gene encodes CDR1 LGHNT and CDR2 FRNRAP. The CDR3 length is 11 residues. The germline V and J ends were trimmed by 4 bases and 11 bases, with 9 bases remaining between them. CDR3 nucleotides: TGTGCTAGTGGTTCCAGGGAGTCCATATATTTT. It translates to CASGSRESIYF.

The gene calls are TRBV5-1 and TRBJ2-7; 9 nucleotides line up with TRBD1. The CDR3 is 14 amino acids. Germline assignment: CDR1 SGHRS and CDR2 YFSETQ. Trimming cost V 4 bases and J 5 bases; bases outside gene matches: 7. Here the CDR3 DNA reads TGCGCCAGCAGCAGCGGGACAGGGAACCACGAGCAGTACTTC. It encodes CASSSGTGNHEQYF.

The chain links TRBV2 to TRBJ2-3, with a weak D call TRBD2 (7 bases). Trimming removed 8 bases from V and 5 bases from J, with 17 bases in between. The germline V gene encodes CDR1 SNHLY and CDR2 FYNNEI. The CDR3 is 14 amino acids. CDR3 DNA sequence: TGTGCCAGCGCGTGGGGGGGCCGGGTAGATACGCAGTATTTT. This sequence encodes CASAWGGRVDTQYF. Combining the CDR3 with reference TRBV2 and TRBJ2-3 gives the whole variable domain EPEVTQTPSHQVTQMGQEVILRCVPISNHLYFYWYRQILGQKVEFLVSFYNNEISEKSEIFDDQFSVERPDGSNFTLKIRSTKLEDSAMYFCASAWGGRVDTQYFGPGTRLTVL.

This chain connects TRBV6-6 to TRBJ2-1, with a tentative D call TRBD2 (6 bases). Germline V gives CDR1 MNHNY, CDR2 SVGAGI (reference sequence). The ends were cut back, 4 bases at V and 4 bases at J, with 8 bases in the middle. The CDR3 spans 13 residues. The CDR3 protein is CASSSSDYNEQFF. The CDR3 DNA is TGTGCCAGCAGTTCTAGCGATTACAATGAGCAGTTCTTC.

This clone was detected a few times. The V and J genes are TRBV6-4 and TRBJ1-6; D gene unclear. Trimming pared 3 bases from V and 6 bases from J, leaving 6 bases between. CDR1 and CDR2 from the germline V gene are MRHNA and SNTAGT. CDR3 length: 13 residues. The CDR3, as DNA: TGTGCCAGCAGTGAGCAGGCTAATTCACCCCTCCACTTT. Protein sequence: CASSEQANSPLHF.

The gene calls are TRBV7-7 and TRBJ2-5; 12 positions match TRBD2. Germline CDR1 SSHAT, CDR2 FNYEAQ (reference sequence). The CDR3 contains 16 residues. Trimming cost V 1 base and J 4 bases; bases outside gene matches: 4. CDR3 amino acids: CASSLGSLAGGETQYF. DNA of the CDR3: TGTGCCAGCAGCTTAGGTTCACTAGCGGGAGGAGAGACCCAGTACTTC.

This clone was detected only a few times. The chain recombines TRBV27 with TRBJ2-7, with unresolved D. The CDR3 covers 14 residues. Trimming left V 5 bases short and J 4 bases short, with 15 bases between. Germline values: CDR1 MNHEY, CDR2 SMNVEV (reference sequence). CDR3 DNA: TGTGCCAGCAGTCCGAGGCAGGCCTCGTACGAGCAGTACTTC. Its protein product is CASSPRQASYEQYF.